This is a list of T cell receptor beta chains from one sample in a study of blood T cell repertoires in COVID-19. Generated by immunoSEQ multiplex PCR, the TCRdb table keeps only in-frame clones and is missing some. This sample carries some 50,000 clones, roughly 89% of them seen once, and the ten largest clones take about 2.5%. The source material was peripheral blood. These receptors all stem from a man of 80 years or more with acute or convalescent COVID-19. The CDR3 runs from the conserved cysteine through the conserved F or W. Each record gives: V gene, CDR3 protein.

TRBV24-1,CATRTSGGAISSYEQYF
TRBV9,CASSVTAGQGTEAFF
TRBV2,CASSRGSNQPQHF
TRBV5-5,CASSLVGTQFNEQFF
TRBV27,CASSSFAGLSNQPQHF
TRBV10-3,CAITELQNTEAFF
TRBV28,CASSLGGQAYLYEQYF
TRBV5-1,CASRSGSQRGGSGELFF
TRBV5-4,CASRASGSTNEKLFF
TRBV10-3,CAISDYRGRRTEAFF
TRBV7-2,CASSLTSGGSTGELFF
TRBV30,CAWNLASGGETQYF
TRBV14,CASSQRAGRVVETQYF
TRBV6-5,CASRTGTTYNEQFF
TRBV7-2,CASSLAAGPNQPQHF
TRBV15,CATSRDNSHNTEAFF
TRBV13,CASSSGPDRGNGYTF
TRBV6-1,CASSGRLAGGTGELFF
TRBV7-2,CASSRDRGLYQPQHF
TRBV2,CASVGQGAGNEKLFF
TRBV2,CASSDGQVYGYTF
TRBV7-2,CASSILAGGFYEQYF
TRBV3-1/TRBV3-2,CASSPTLAGGYYEQYF
TRBV11-3,CASSSGQVRSGNTIYF
TRBV3-1/TRBV3-2,CASSQSGLAGTADTQYF
TRBV18,CASSQDRGAYEQYF
TRBV29-1,CSGRGGRADTQYF
TRBV7-6,CASSYSGTSGASSYNEQFF
TRBV5-1,CASGSGPGQPTVGYTF
TRBV10-2,CASSETTSGGRLAYNEQFF
TRBV7-6,CASSSGTGGNQPQHF
TRBV7-8,CASSLKEGPNTEAFF
TRBV6-5,CASSYDTTNTGELFF
TRBV16,CASSQPGGGNSNQPQHF
TRBV5-6,CASSLGASGTGELFF
TRBV19,CASSIGGQTNTEAFF
TRBV19,CASSIGQRANYGYTF
TRBV9,CASSRSTNEQFF
TRBV15,CATSFLTGGSEAFF
TRBV4-3,CATARTRFVGELFF
TRBV19,CASSISSGGSHNEQFF
TRBV24-1,CATYRVTYEQYF
TRBV7-9,CASSIRGGWEKLFF
TRBV5-1,CASSLDYRDWGAFF
TRBV6-5,CASRQVLAGGEQFF
TRBV12-3/TRBV12-4,CASSLAGPYEQYF
TRBV9,CASSVGRTGDGYTF
TRBV2,CASRPQGSDTQYF
TRBV7-2,CASTMGPVAGGREQYF